This is a list of T cell receptor beta chains from one sample in a study of T cells in Graves' hyperthyroidism and ophthalmopathy. TCRdb recomputed calls from the multiplex PCR reads with MiXCR, one row per CDR3 protein. The data contain roughly 93,000 distinct CDR3 sequences, around 37% of them singletons. The sequenced sample was peripheral blood or thyroid tissue (not recorded which). The receptor source for this set is a woman aged 25 to 39 with Graves' hyperthyroidism. The CDR3 runs from the conserved cysteine through the conserved F or W. A D gene is named only where the DNA matches it firmly. Clone size, where shown, is once, few, many, or a class for clones that have expanded.

cdr3_length	d_call	clone_size	v_call	j_call	cdr3_nt	cdr3_aa
11	NA	many	TRBV12-3/TRBV12-4	TRBJ1-2	TGTGCCAGCCGCCTCGGGGGTGGCTACACCTTC	CASRLGGGYTF
16	TRBD2	NA	TRBV7-6	TRBJ2-3	TGTGCCAGCAGCTTCGCGGGGCCTAGCGGGACGTATACGCAGTATTTT	CASSFAGPSGTYTQYF
12	NA	many	TRBV7-9	TRBJ2-7	TGTGCCACTTCCCTAGTGGGCTACGAGCAGTACTTC	CATSLVGYEQYF
14	TRBD1	many	TRBV9	TRBJ2-7	TGTGCCAGCAGCGCCCGGGACAGGGTCTACGAGCAGTACTTC	CASSARDRVYEQYF
19	NA	NA	TRBV5-4	TRBJ1-5	TGTGCCAGCAGTTCCCAAAGAGGGAACCCCAAGGGGAGCAATCAGCCCCAGCATTTT	CASSSQRGNPKGSNQPQHF
18	NA	many	TRBV5-1	TRBJ2-2	TGCGCCAGCAGACTTTCCCGCCCTGGAGGGGGCGACACCGGGGAGCTGTTTTTT	CASRLSRPGGGDTGELFF
13	TRBD1	many	TRBV5-1	TRBJ2-7	TGCGCCAGCAGGCCGGGACAGAACTACGAGCAGTACTTC	CASRPGQNYEQYF
13	NA	many	TRBV24-1	TRBJ2-5	TGTGCCACCAGTGATTTTGGAGAAGAGACCCAGTACTTC	CATSDFGEETQYF
15	TRBD1	NA	TRBV7-6	TRBJ2-7	TGTGCCAGCAGCTTAGCGCCCGGACAGGGCTACGAGCAGTACTTC	CASSLAPGQGYEQYF
15	NA	many	TRBV20-1	TRBJ1-6	TGCAGTGCTAGAGATTTGAGGAGGGGGGATTCACCCCTCCACTTT	CSARDLRRGDSPLHF
16	NA	many	TRBV28	TRBJ1-6	TGTGCCAGCAGGGGGGTTGGGAGCTCCTATAATTCACCCCTCCACTTT	CASRGVGSSYNSPLHF
13	NA	few	TRBV20-1	TRBJ2-3	TGCAGTGCTACAAAGGGATTCGCAGATACGCAGTATTTT	CSATKGFADTQYF
12	NA	medium-sized	TRBV29-1	TRBJ2-2	TGCAGCGTTTCTCCGAGGCACGGGGAGCTGTTTTTT	CSVSPRHGELFF
14	TRBD1	NA	TRBV15	TRBJ2-7	TGTGCCACCAGCAGTCGGGACAGGGGGCACGAGCAGTACTTC	CATSSRDRGHEQYF
16	TRBD2	many	TRBV5-4	TRBJ2-7	TGTGCCAGCAGCTTGGGTCCGGGGATTAGCGGGAGCGAGCAGTACTTC	CASSLGPGISGSEQYF
12	NA	NA	TRBV29-1	TRBJ2-7	TGCAGCGCTGAGGGAGGCTCCTACGAGCAGTACTTC	CSAEGGSYEQYF
16	NA	many	TRBV20-1	TRBJ1-6	TGCAGTGCTAAAGGAAATGAAAGGACTTTCGGGTCACCCCTCCACTTT	CSAKGNERTFGSPLHF
14	NA	NA	TRBV28	TRBJ1-4	TGTGCCAGCAGATCCCCGAGCAGGTTCTTGAAACTGTTTTTT	CASRSPSRFLKLFF
15	TRBD1	many	TRBV6-4	TRBJ1-1	TGTGCCAGCAGTGTAGACAGGGGTAGGGGCACTGAAGCTTTCTTT	CASSVDRGRGTEAFF
16	NA	many	TRBV5-1	TRBJ2-7	TGCGCCAGCAGCCAAACGGGAGGGACAGGGTCGTACGAGCAGTACTTC	CASSQTGGTGSYEQYF
12	NA	NA	TRBV5-8	TRBJ2-1	TGTGCCAGCAGCTTGGAAGGCCACGAGCAGTGCTTC	CASSLEGHEQCF
11	NA	few	TRBV29-1	TRBJ1-2	TGCAGCGTTGAACCAGAGTATGGCTACACCTTC	CSVEPEYGYTF
14	NA	NA	TRBV7-2	TRBJ1-5	TGTGCCAGCAGCTCCCAGGGCCCCAATCAGCCCCAGCATTTT	CASSSQGPNQPQHF
15	NA	NA	TRBV6-1	TRBJ1-1	TGTGTCAGCAGTGAACCCGCAGATATGAACACTGAAGCTTTCTTT	CVSSEPADMNTEAFF
13	NA	NA	TRBV29-1	TRBJ1-1	TGCAGCGTTGTGGGCAGGGTGAACACTGAAGCTTTCTTT	CSVVGRVNTEAFF
16	NA	many	TRBV7-9	TRBJ2-5	TGTGCCAGCAGCTCGGGAGTTGCCAACACCAGAGAGACCCAGTACTTC	CASSSGVANTRETQYF
15	TRBD2	once	TRBV20-1	TRBJ2-5	TGCAGTGCTAATGCGGGACTAGCGGGAGAAGAGACCCAGTACTTC	CSANAGLAGEETQYF
13	NA	NA	TRBV9	TRBJ1-1	TGTGCCACCAGCCTAGGGGGGAACACTGAAGCTTTCTTT	CATSLGGNTEAFF
11	NA	NA	TRBV7-6	TRBJ2-5	TGTGCCAGCAGGTTGGGGCAGACCCAGTACTTC	CASRLGQTQYF
17	TRBD1	NA	TRBV6-1	TRBJ1-2	TGTGCCAGCAGTCAGTGGCCGGGACAGGGGAGAGGCTATGGCTACACCTTC	CASSQWPGQGRGYGYTF
15	NA	many	TRBV3-1	TRBJ1-1	TGTGCCAGCAGCCTACAAGGGACCTTAAACACTGAAGCTTTCTTT	CASSLQGTLNTEAFF
15	NA	many	TRBV7-7	TRBJ1-1	TGTGCTAGCAGTCCTTTTGTGGGGACGAACACTGAAGCTTTCTTT	CASSPFVGTNTEAFF
11	NA	many	TRBV7-9	TRBJ1-1	TGTGCCAGCAGCTGGACGAGCGGAGCTTTCTTT	CASSWTSGAFF
14	TRBD1	NA	TRBV20-1	TRBJ1-4	TGCAGTGCTGGGTGCGACAGGGGACATGAAAAACTGTTCTTT	CSAGCDRGHEKLFF
14	TRBD2	many	TRBV2	TRBJ2-2	TGTGCCAGCAGTGAGGGACTAGCTGGCGGGGAGCTGTTTTTT	CASSEGLAGGELFF
17	NA	NA	TRBV15	TRBJ2-7	TGCGCCACCAGCAGAGTTGTATACCCGGGATACGCCTACGAGCGGTACTTC	CATSRVVYPGYAYERYF
10	NA	NA	TRBV20-1	TRBJ2-7	TGCAGTGGGGGGCCCTACGAGCAGTACTTC	CSGGPYEQYF
15	TRBD1	many	TRBV9	TRBJ2-2	TGTGCCAGCAGCTTAGGGGGCTGGGACACCGGGGAGCTGTTTTTT	CASSLGGWDTGELFF
14	TRBD2	NA	TRBV7-2	TRBJ2-7	TGTGCCAGCAGCCCCCGGACTAGCGGGAGTCGGCAGTACTTC	CASSPRTSGSRQYF
14	NA	NA	TRBV28	TRBJ1-6	TGTGCCAGTATAAGAACGAGGTCTTATTCACCCCTCCACTTT	CASIRTRSYSPLHF
15	TRBD1	few	TRBV11-1	TRBJ2-1	TGTGCCAGCAGCCAATCCGGGACAGCGAGCAATGAGCAGTTCTTC	CASSQSGTASNEQFF
16	TRBD2	NA	TRBV11-2	TRBJ2-5	TGTGCCAGCAGCCCCATGACTAGCGGGACCCAAGAGACCCAGTACTTC	CASSPMTSGTQETQYF
14	NA	many	TRBV6-6	TRBJ1-3	TGTGCCAGCAGTTACTCAGTCCGTGGAAACACCATATATTTT	CASSYSVRGNTIYF
17	TRBD1	many	TRBV4-1	TRBJ1-4	TGCGCCAGCAACACCTTATTTCGGGACAGGGAAAGTGAAAAACTGTTTTTT	CASNTLFRDRESEKLFF
15	TRBD1	many	TRBV3-1	TRBJ2-5	TGTGCCAGCAGCTTAGGGACAGGGTGGGTAGAGACCCAGTACTTC	CASSLGTGWVETQYF
13	NA	many	TRBV12-3/TRBV12-4	TRBJ1-2	TGTGCCAGCAGTTATGAGACGAGGGACGGCTACACCTTC	CASSYETRDGYTF
14	NA	NA	TRBV7-2	TRBJ1-2	TGTGCCAGCAGCTGGAGCGGGATGGACTATGGCTACACCTTC	CASSWSGMDYGYTF
16	NA	NA	TRBV18	TRBJ2-7	TGTGCCAGCTCACCACCGAGAGGACAGAGCAGGTACGAGCAGTACTTC	CASSPPRGQSRYEQYF
15	TRBD1	NA	TRBV9	TRBJ2-5	TGTGCCAGCAGTGCCACCGGGACAGGGGAAGAGACCCAGTACTTC	CASSATGTGEETQYF
15	TRBD1	NA	TRBV10-3	TRBJ1-1	TGTGCCATCAGTGACCTGGGACAGGGGAACACTGAAGCTTTCTTT	CAISDLGQGNTEAFF
15	TRBD1	many	TRBV19	TRBJ1-2	TGTGCCAGTAGTATTAGACTGGACAGGAACTATGGCTACACCTTC	CASSIRLDRNYGYTF
15	TRBD1	many	TRBV6-6	TRBJ2-7	TGTGCCAGCAGTCCCCCGGGACAGAGATACGACGAGCAGTACTTC	CASSPPGQRYDEQYF
14	TRBD1	NA	TRBV7-9	TRBJ1-2	TGTGCCAGCAGCTTTGGTGGACAGGGTGACGGCTACACCTTC	CASSFGGQGDGYTF
16	TRBD1	NA	TRBV10-3	TRBJ2-7	TGTGCCATCAGTGAAGCCCTACGGACAGGGGAAGGAGAGCATAACTTC	CAISEALRTGEGEHNF